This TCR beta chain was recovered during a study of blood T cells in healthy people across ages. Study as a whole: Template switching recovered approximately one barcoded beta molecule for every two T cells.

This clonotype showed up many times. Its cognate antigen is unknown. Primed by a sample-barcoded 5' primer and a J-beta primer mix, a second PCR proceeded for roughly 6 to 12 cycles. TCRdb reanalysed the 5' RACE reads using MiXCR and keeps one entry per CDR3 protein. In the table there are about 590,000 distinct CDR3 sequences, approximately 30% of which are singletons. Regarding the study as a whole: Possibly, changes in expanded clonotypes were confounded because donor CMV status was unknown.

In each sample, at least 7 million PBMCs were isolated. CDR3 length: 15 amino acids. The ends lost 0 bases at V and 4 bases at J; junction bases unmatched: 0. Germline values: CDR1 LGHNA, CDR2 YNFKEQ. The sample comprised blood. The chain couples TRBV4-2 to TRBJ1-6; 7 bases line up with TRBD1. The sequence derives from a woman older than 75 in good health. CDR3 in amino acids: CASSQDRGYNSPLHF. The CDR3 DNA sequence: TGTGCCAGCAGCCAAGACAGGGGGTATAATTCACCCCTCCACTTT.